These 10 T cell receptor beta chains share one sample of origin, sequenced in a study of spatial heterogeneity in lung cancer. The time point here: sample taken at primary tumor resection. Whole RNA, isolated from tumor, nontumor lung or frozen PBMC, was sequenced without prior sorting. TCRdb independently ran MiXCR on the 5' RACE reads; one entry per CDR3 protein. This repertoire shows over 90,000 distinct CDR3 sequences, roughly 10% found once; its top ten account for 6.9%. Sequences were derived from PBMCs, sampled at surgery. These receptor sequences come from a male donor with early-stage non-small cell lung cancer.

The chain joins TRBV20-1 to TRBJ2-1, with 8 nucleotides matching TRBD2. The CDR3 spans 14 residues. V lost 1 base and J lost 5; bases outside the gene matches: 4. Germline CDR1 reads DFQATT; CDR2 reads SNEGSKA (reference sequence). CDR3 residues: CSARVASGHNEQFF. DNA of the CDR3: TGCAGTGCTAGAGTTGCTAGCGGGCACAATGAGCAGTTCTTC.

This clonotype has a handful of counts. The V and J genes are TRBV7-9 and TRBJ1-5; 8 bases align to TRBD1. This CDR3 spans 14 amino acids. J gave up 6 bases and V 4 bases, and 5 bases lay outside the gene matches. Germline lookup yields CDR1 SEHNR and CDR2 FQNEAQ (reference sequence). CDR3 sequence reads: CASSSTGGSQPQHF. For the CDR3, the DNA is TGTGCCAGCAGCTCTACAGGGGGAAGTCAGCCCCAGCATTTT. The variable domain in full, completed from reference TRBV7-9 and TRBJ1-5, reads DTGVSQNPRHKITKRGQNVTFRCDPISEHNRLYWYRQTLGQGPEFLTYFQNEAQLEKSRLLSDRFSAERPKGSFSTLEIQRTEQGDSAMYLCASSSTGGSQPQHFGDGTRLSIL.

This clonotype came up many times. The rearrangement uses TRBV3-1 and TRBJ1-6; D is undetermined. CDR1 and CDR2 from the germline V gene are LGHDT and YNNKEL (reference sequence). With 5 bases removed from V and 14 bases from J, the gap between germline ends came to 19 bases. This CDR3 is 14 amino acids long. The CDR3 loop is CASSTVDGKNSLHF. CDR3 DNA sequence: TGTGCCAGCAGCACCGTGGACGGGAAGAACTCCCTCCACTTT.

This rearrangement joins TRBV20-1 to TRBJ2-3; D is possibly TRBD1 (5 bases). The CDR3 has 15 amino acids. Trimming removed 4 bases from V and 1 base from J, with 15 bases in between. The germline gives CDR1 DFQATT, CDR2 SNEGSKA (reference sequence). The CDR3 bases are TGCAGTGCTAACCACATGGGGCTGGGCACAGATACGCAGTATTTT. It is translated as CSANHMGLGTDTQYF.

This clonotype was counted many times. V usage is TRBV7-2 and J usage is TRBJ2-3; D unresolved. This CDR3 spans 16 amino acids. The V end lost 5 bases, the J end lost 0 bases, and 15 bases lay between the germline ends. In germline, CDR1 is SGHTA, CDR2 FQGNSA. This CDR3 reads CASSPVAFYSTDTQYF. The CDR3 nucleotides read TGTGCCAGCAGCCCCGTGGCCTTTTATAGCACAGATACGCAGTATTTT.

The sample holds a few counts of this clonotype. V is TRBV19 and J is TRBJ1-1; 12 nucleotides align to TRBD1. CDR3 length equals 16 residues. The junction had 10 bases not matched to a gene; V was cut back by 4 bases and J by 7 bases. Germline V gene data show CDR1 as LNHDA and CDR2 as SQIVND (reference sequence). In nucleotides, the CDR3 is TGTGCCAGTAGTAGCGTCCCCGGGACAGGGGGCTTTGAAGCTTTCTTT. It yields the protein CASSSVPGTGGFEAFF. Looking up the rest from reference TRBV19 and TRBJ1-1 gives the full variable domain: DGGITQSPKYLFRKEGQNVTLSCEQNLNHDAMYWYRQDPGQGLRLIYYSQIVNDFQKGDIAEGYSVSREKKESFPLTVTSAQKNPTAFYLCASSSVPGTGGFEAFFGQGTRLTVV.

This clonotype was seen more than once but under ten times. CDR3: CAIGLAGEQYF. CDR3 bases: TGTGCCATCGGACTAGCCGGCGAGCAGTACTTC. J is TRBJ2-7 and V is TRBV10-3; TRBD2 aligns across 8 bases. V was clipped by 8 bases and J by 6 bases; unmatched bases: 3. Germline loops: CDR1 ENHRY, CDR2 SYGVKD. The CDR3 is 11 residues long.

This clonotype has just a few counts. The rearrangement joins TRBV29-1 to TRBJ2-7, with a possible D match to TRBD2 (5 bases). The CDR3 covers 11 residues. Trimming shortened V by 4 bases and J by 5 bases, and 9 bases separated the two germline ends. Germline V CDR1 and CDR2: SQVTM, ANQGSEA. The CDR3 region is CSVGQTNEQYF. CDR3 nucleotide sequence: TGCAGCGTTGGGCAGACTAACGAGCAGTACTTC.

This clonotype has only a few counts. V gene TRBV20-1 combines with J gene TRBJ1-1, with D possibly matching TRBD1 (6 bases). The CDR3 runs to 16 residues. V gave up 6 bases and J gave up 1 base, with 21 bases separating them. The germline CDR1 and CDR2 sequences are DFQATT and SNEGSKA (reference sequence). The CDR3 nucleotides are TGCAGTGCCTCCCTCCCCTCGACAGGCAGGAACACTGAAGCTTTCTTT. Its translation is CSASLPSTGRNTEAFF.

This clonotype appeared many times. The chain has TRBV7-2 and TRBJ1-3; D remains unclear. Between the trimmed V and J ends, which lost 0 bases and 2 bases, there was a span of 5 bases. This CDR3 contains 14 residues. The germline gives CDR1 SGHTA, CDR2 FQGNSA. CDR3 sequence reads: CASSLAGTGNTIYF. CDR3 in DNA: TGTGCCAGCAGCTTAGCAGGGACTGGAAACACCATATATTTT.